The rows below give T cell receptor beta chains drawn from one sample of a study of Ad26.COV2.S vaccination and SARS-CoV-2 variants. Repertoires were generated with immunoSEQ multiplex PCR, while TCRdb's copy carries only in-frame clones and drops some. This sample has around 500,000 clones, with 89% found just once. The sequences come from peripheral blood, collected in a trial of Ad26.COV2.S vaccine versus placebo. These receptor sequences come from a person between 18 and 65 years old who received the Ad26.COV2.S COVID-19 vaccine or a placebo. Each CDR3 is given with its conserved first and last residue. The D gene is left open where the match is weak.

V,D,J,CDR3,DNA
TRBV4-2,.,TRBJ1-2,CASSQENPNYGYTF,TGTGCCAGCAGCCAGGAGAATCCTAACTATGGCTACACCTTC
TRBV11-2,TRBD1,TRBJ1-1,CASSSRQGLNTEAFF,TGTGCCAGCAGTTCAAGACAGGGATTGAACACTGAAGCTTTCTTT
TRBV30,.,TRBJ2-7,CAWSGGYEQYF,TGTGCCTGGAGTGGGGGCTACGAGCAGTACTTC
TRBV2,TRBD2,TRBJ2-1,CASSPPSGGRNEQFF,TGTGCCAGCAGCCCTCCTAGCGGGGGGCGAAATGAGCAGTTCTTC
TRBV27,.,TRBJ2-3,CASKTSYPMFAGGTDTQYF,TGTGCCAGCAAGACGTCCTATCCGATGTTCGCGGGTGGGACAGATACGCAGTATTTT
TRBV19,TRBD1,TRBJ2-7,CASSDLGQVYEQYF,TGTGCCAGTAGTGACCTTGGACAGGTCTACGAGCAGTACTTC
TRBV7-3,.,TRBJ2-3,CASSLTVGPAAAYTQYF,TGTGCCAGCAGCTTAACAGTAGGCCCAGCGGCCGCCTATACGCAGTATTTT
TRBV5-1,TRBD1,TRBJ1-1,CASRSHRGGTEAFF,TGCGCCAGCAGGTCTCACAGGGGTGGCACTGAAGCTTTCTTT
TRBV18,TRBD1,TRBJ2-7,CASLPGQGNEQYF,TGTGCCAGCCTCCCGGGACAGGGGAACGAGCAGTACTTC
TRBV28,.,TRBJ2-7,CASTSGREWGRRNEQYF,TGTGCCAGCACCTCTGGGAGGGAGTGGGGGCGCCGCAACGAGCAGTACTTC
TRBV11-2,.,TRBJ1-6,CASSFVQINSPLHF,TGTGCCAGCAGCTTTGTACAGATTAATTCACCCCTCCACTTT
TRBV5-1,.,TRBJ2-5,CASSVTWKQETQYF,TGCGCCAGCAGCGTGACTTGGAAACAAGAGACCCAGTACTTC
TRBV18,.,TRBJ2-2,CASSPQTPSTGELFF,TGTGCCAGCTCACCTCAGACTCCCTCCACCGGGGAGCTGTTTTTT
TRBV28,.,TRBJ2-7,CASNTATYEQYF,TGTGCCAGCAATACAGCGACCTACGAGCAGTACTTC
TRBV9,.,TRBJ1-2,CASSGRTDPSNYGYTF,TGTGCCAGCAGCGGGAGGACCGACCCTTCTAACTATGGCTACACCTTC
TRBV6-5,.,TRBJ2-7,CASSYSDRSYEQYF,TGTGCCAGCAGTTACTCGGACAGATCCTACGAGCAGTACTTC
TRBV5-4,.,TRBJ2-1,CASSSSPRLDAVF,TGTGCCAGCAGCTCGAGTCCGCGCCTGGATGCGGTCTTC
TRBV6-5,TRBD1,TRBJ1-2,CASGFGTAANYGYTF,TGTGCCAGCGGCTTCGGGACAGCAGCTAACTATGGCTACACCTTC
TRBV11-2,.,TRBJ2-1,CASSLVEATEQFF,TGTGCCAGCAGCTTAGTTGAGGCCACTGAGCAGTTCTTC
TRBV6-5,TRBD1,TRBJ2-7,CASRDRGLSYEQYF,TGTGCCAGCAGAGACAGGGGGCTCTCCTACGAGCAGTACTTC
TRBV7-2,.,TRBJ1-4,CASSPRDAFHEKLFF,TGTGCCAGCAGCCCACGGGACGCTTTTCATGAAAAACTGTTTTTT
TRBV13,TRBD1,TRBJ1-4,CASSRTTGGGSNEKLFF,TGTGCCAGCAGCCGCACGACAGGGGGCGGCTCTAATGAAAAACTGTTTTTT
TRBV6-4,TRBD2,TRBJ2-1,CASTFSGRAHGNEQFF,TGTGCCAGCACCTTTAGCGGGAGGGCCCACGGCAATGAGCAGTTCTTC
TRBV6-1,.,TRBJ2-7,CASSEAEGASSYEQYF,TGTGCCAGCAGTGAAGCGGAGGGGGCGAGCTCCTACGAGCAGTACTTC